This T cell receptor (beta chain) came from a study of a mutant IDH1 vaccine in newly diagnosed glioma. Study information: Beforehand, treatment had been radiotherapy, temozolomide, or both; the majority received both.

Note on this clone: The target antigen is unknown.

Time point here: week 5, during vaccination. With topical imiquimod, each dose of the vaccine consisted of 300 ug of mutant IDH1 20-mer peptide. The V end was cut by 4 bases, the J end by 4 bases, with 13 bases between. Germline loops: CDR1 SGHRS, CDR2 YFSETQ. This CDR3 has 14 amino acids. Data came from immunoSEQ multiplex PCR; TCRdb stores just in-frame clones and leaves some out. The data contain around 56,000 clones, around 82% of them singletons. Sequences were derived from PBMCs, sampled from a glioma patient whose treatment included an IDH1 peptide vaccine. The chain links TRBV5-1 to TRBJ2-3, with D possibly TRBD2 on 5 matching bases. The TCR was taken from a woman between 18 and 29 years old with glioma. Some clones in this sample may be carry-over from other donors' samples. Here the CDR3 DNA reads TGCGCCAGCAGCCGACAAACCGGGGCAGATACGCAGTATTTT. Translation gives CASSRQTGADTQYF.